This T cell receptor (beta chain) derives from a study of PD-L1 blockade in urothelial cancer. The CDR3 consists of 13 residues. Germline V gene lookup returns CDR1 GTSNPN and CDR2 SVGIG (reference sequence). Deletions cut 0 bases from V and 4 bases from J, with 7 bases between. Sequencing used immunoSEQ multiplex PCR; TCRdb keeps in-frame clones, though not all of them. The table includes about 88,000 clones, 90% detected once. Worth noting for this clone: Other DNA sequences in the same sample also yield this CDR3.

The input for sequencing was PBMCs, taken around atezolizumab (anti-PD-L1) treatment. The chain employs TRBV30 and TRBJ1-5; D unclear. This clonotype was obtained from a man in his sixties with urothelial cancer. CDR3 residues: CAWSVRGNQPQHF. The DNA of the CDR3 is TGTGCCTGGAGTGTACGAGGGAATCAGCCCCAGCATTTT.